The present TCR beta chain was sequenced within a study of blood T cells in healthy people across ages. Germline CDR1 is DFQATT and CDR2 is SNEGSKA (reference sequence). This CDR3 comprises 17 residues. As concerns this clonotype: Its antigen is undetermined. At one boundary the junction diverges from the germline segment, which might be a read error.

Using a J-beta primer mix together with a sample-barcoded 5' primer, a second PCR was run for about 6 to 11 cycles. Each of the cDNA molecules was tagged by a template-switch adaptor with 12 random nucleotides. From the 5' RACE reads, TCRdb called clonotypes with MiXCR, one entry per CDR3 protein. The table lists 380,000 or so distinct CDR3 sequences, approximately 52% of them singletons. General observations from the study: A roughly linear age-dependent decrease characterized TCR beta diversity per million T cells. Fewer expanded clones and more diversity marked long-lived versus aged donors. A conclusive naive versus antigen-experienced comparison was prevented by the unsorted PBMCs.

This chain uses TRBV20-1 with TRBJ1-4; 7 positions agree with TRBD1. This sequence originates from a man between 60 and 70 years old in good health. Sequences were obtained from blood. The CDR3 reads CSARDLRQGTTNEKPFF. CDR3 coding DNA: TGCAGTGCTAGAGATTTGAGACAGGGAACAACTAATGAAAAACCGTTTTTT.